What follows are 21 T cell receptor beta chains derived from one specimen sequenced in a study of human T cells and chemical hapten exposure. MiXCR, run by TCRdb on the RACE reads, gives a single entry per CDR3 protein. The sample consists of 370,000 or so distinct CDR3 sequences, more than 4.5% of them appearing once. Time point given: patch test 1, 2 weeks after DPC sensitization. The sample's treatment: therapeutic diphenylcyclopropenone sensitization with weekly scalp DPC. This sample comprised whole blood, obtained in connection with sensitization to the hapten diphenylcyclopropenone (DPC). All receptors derive from a woman between 50 and 59 years old with alopecia areata. Some clones in this sample may be carry-over from other donors' samples.

The table lists this clonotype with many counts. The gene calls are TRBV6-2 or TRBV6-3 and TRBJ2-7; maybe TRBD2 (6 bases). The germline V and J ends were trimmed by 7 bases and 0 bases, with 22 bases remaining between them. Germline values: CDR1 MNHEY, CDR2 SVGEGT. The CDR3 totals 17 residues. The CDR3 is CASNRLSRDSTSYEQYF. The CDR3 DNA reads as TGTGCCAGCAACCGATTGTCCCGGGACTCGACCTCCTACGAGCAGTACTTC.

This clonotype has more than one count but fewer than ten. The CDR3, as DNA: TGTGCCAGCAGCCAAGGGTCCAGCGGGGGGGTTAACAGAGATACGCAGTATTTT. This encodes CASSQGSSGGVNRDTQYF. The chain is built from TRBV4-2 and TRBJ2-3; 10 nucleotides line up with TRBD2. CDR3 length: 18 residues. CDR1 and CDR2 from the germline V gene are LGHNA and YNFKEQ. Trimming removed 1 base from V and 5 bases from J; junction bases left unmatched: 12.

This clonotype appeared a few times. CDR3 bases: TGTGCCAGTAGTATAGGTAGCGGGGTGAATGAGCAGTTCTTC. Its translation is CASSIGSGVNEQFF. The J gene is TRBJ2-1, the V gene TRBV19; 8 positions agree with TRBD2. With 1 base clipped from V and 7 bases from J, the junction kept 3 bases outside the gene matches. This CDR3 has 14 residues. From germline, CDR1 is LNHDA and CDR2 SQIVND (reference sequence).

There are many counts of this clonotype. The rearrangement joins TRBV6-5 to TRBJ1-5, with 8 bases that match TRBD1. Unmatched junction bases numbered 12, after V lost 6 bases and J lost 11 bases. Germline loops: CDR1 MNHEY, CDR2 SVGAGI. The CDR3 is 14 residues long. CDR3 DNA: TGTGCCAGCAGCCCCGGACAGGGAGCGGGGGCCCAGCATTTT. Residues: CASSPGQGAGAQHF.

This clonotype was picked up many times. V is TRBV10-3 and J is TRBJ2-7, with 7 bases fitting TRBD1. Germline values: CDR1 ENHRY, CDR2 SYGVKD. The CDR3 covers 13 residues. The ends lost 9 bases at V and 4 bases at J; junction bases unmatched: 9. CDR3 sequence reads: CAITGTASYEQYF. The CDR3 bases are TGTGCCATTACCGGGACAGCCTCGTACGAGCAGTACTTC.

This clonotype was observed a handful of times. V is TRBV5-1 and J is TRBJ1-5; TRBD1 matches 8 bases. Germline CDR1 SGHRS, CDR2 YFSETQ. The ends lost 4 bases at V and 9 bases at J; junction bases unmatched: 9. The CDR3 consists of 14 residues. The CDR3 region is CASSTGQAAGPQHF. The CDR3 DNA is TGCGCCAGCAGCACGGGACAGGCTGCGGGGCCCCAGCATTTT.

This clonotype was detected only a few times. The J gene is TRBJ1-2, the V gene TRBV7-9; tentative D call: TRBD1 (6 bases). Germline V gene sequence: CDR1 SEHNR, CDR2 FQNEAQ (reference sequence). The CDR3 sequence is 14 residues long. V shed 5 bases and J shed 6 bases, with 16 bases lying between them. CDR3 nucleotides: TGTGCCAGCAGCGAGGGCAGGGGAGTACATGGCTACACCTTC. Protein product: CASSEGRGVHGYTF.

This clonotype has a handful of counts. V usage is TRBV18 and J usage is TRBJ2-6; 13 nucleotides agree with TRBD2. The CDR3 contains 19 residues. Germline CDR1 is KGHSH and CDR2 is LQKENI. V dropped 1 base and J dropped 3; count of bases not matched to a gene: 6. This CDR3 is CASSPLRTSGSVGANVLTF. In DNA form, the CDR3 reads TGTGCCAGCTCACCACTAAGGACTAGCGGGAGTGTTGGGGCCAACGTCCTGACTTTC. Combining the CDR3 with reference TRBV18 and TRBJ2-6 gives the whole variable domain NAGVMQNPRHLVRRRGQEARLRCSPMKGHSHVYWYRQLPEEGLKFMVYLQKENIIDESGMPKERFSAEFPKEGPSILRIQQVVRGDSAAYFCASSPLRTSGSVGANVLTFGAGSRLTVL.

This sequence joins TRBV20-1 and TRBJ2-1; D might be TRBD1 or TRBD2, each matching 7 bases. The CDR3 totals 15 residues. Germline CDR1 is DFQATT and CDR2 is SNEGSKA (reference sequence). Trimming shortened V by 0 bases and J by 7 bases, and 16 bases separated the two germline ends. The CDR3 bases are TGCAGTGCTAGAGATGCGCAGGGGGGGCAAAATGAGCAGTTCTTC. Translating it yields CSARDAQGGQNEQFF.

This clonotype has at least ten counts. The chain links TRBV12-3 or TRBV12-4 to TRBJ2-3; D is uncertain. This CDR3 has 14 residues. Trimming left V 5 bases short and J 4 bases short, with 13 bases between. CDR3 bases: TGTGCCAGCAGTCCCGTTTTCTCCCCAGATACGCAGTATTTT. Residues: CASSPVFSPDTQYF.

V is TRBV6-1 and J is TRBJ1-5; D is uncertain. Germline V gives CDR1 MNHNS, CDR2 SASEGT. The ends were cut back, 1 base at V and 7 bases at J, with 8 bases in the middle. This CDR3 contains 13 residues. In DNA, the CDR3 is TGTGCCAGCAGTGAAGTGGTCTACCAGCCCCAGCATTTT. It encodes CASSEVVYQPQHF.

The V call is TRBV5-1, the J call TRBJ1-4, with TRBD1 matching 7 bases. V shed 7 bases and J 8 bases; nucleotides not matched to a gene: 8. CDR1 and CDR2 (germline): SGHRS, YFSETQ. This CDR3 contains 13 residues. The CDR3 spells CASRYRGGEKLFF. The CDR3 DNA is TGCGCCAGCCGCTACAGGGGTGGCGAAAAACTGTTTTTT.

This sequence joins TRBV15 and TRBJ1-2; 8 positions match TRBD1. This CDR3 is 16 amino acids long. Trimming removed 5 bases from V and 4 bases from J; junction bases left unmatched: 12. Germline values: CDR1 LNHNV, CDR2 YYDKDF (reference sequence). The CDR3 sequence is CATSGSSDRVIYGYTF. DNA of the CDR3: TGTGCCACCAGCGGGTCCTCGGACAGGGTGATCTATGGCTACACCTTC.

The table lists this clonotype with many counts. The chain has TRBV7-2 and TRBJ1-6; tentatively, D is TRBD1 (5 bases). The CDR3 has 16 amino acids. CDR1 SGHTA and CDR2 FQGNSA come from the germline V gene. Trimming left V 1 base short and J 0 bases short, with 7 bases between. The CDR3 here is CASSLGGGSYNSPLHF. CDR3 nucleotide sequence: TGTGCCAGCAGCTTAGGCGGGGGCTCCTATAATTCACCCCTCCACTTT.

This clonotype has a count of ten or more. The rearrangement joins TRBV5-6 to TRBJ2-1, with 7 nucleotides matching TRBD1. Germline V gives CDR1 SGHDT, CDR2 YYEEEE. The V and J ends lost 7 bases and 5 bases, in that order; junction bases with no gene match: 12. This CDR3 spans 15 amino acids. The CDR3 region has the DNA TGTGCCAGCGGCCGCAGACAGGGCAAGGACAATGAGCAGTTCTTC. Protein sequence: CASGRRQGKDNEQFF.

This clonotype showed up many times. The V call is TRBV27, the J call TRBJ2-3; 8 bases match TRBD2. CDR1 and CDR2 (germline): MNHEY, SMNVEV (reference sequence). The CDR3 length is 16 residues. The trim removed 5 bases at V and 2 bases at J, leaving 9 bases unmatched. The CDR3 protein is CASSEVTSVLTDTQYF. In DNA form, the CDR3 reads TGTGCCAGCAGTGAGGTGACTAGCGTTCTCACAGATACGCAGTATTTT.

The V and J genes are TRBV15 and TRBJ2-5; D remains unclear. The CDR3 sequence is 12 residues long. The germline V gene has CDR1 LNHNV and CDR2 YYDKDF (reference sequence). Deletions cut 3 bases from V and 4 bases from J, with 6 bases between. DNA for the CDR3: TGTGCCACCAGCAGGACGGTAGAGACCCAGTACTTC. This sequence encodes CATSRTVETQYF.

There are a few counts of this clonotype. This chain links TRBV10-3 with TRBJ2-1; D not resolved. V was clipped by 7 bases and J by 2 bases, with 9 bases between them. Germline-derived CDR1 and CDR2 are ENHRY and SYGVKD. This CDR3 contains 13 residues. The CDR3 protein is CAIKEDTYNEQFF. The CDR3 coding sequence is TGTGCCATCAAAGAGGATACCTACAATGAGCAGTTCTTC.

This clonotype was picked up a small number of times. The chain is built from TRBV5-4 and TRBJ1-2; D is possibly TRBD1 (5 bases). Trimming stripped 5 bases from V and 5 bases from J, with 16 bases between. The CDR3 spans 14 residues. The V gene's germline CDR1 is SGHNT and CDR2 YYREEE (reference sequence). In DNA form, the CDR3 reads TGTGCCAGCAGACCAGGGACGGAGAGTTATGGCTACACCTTC. It specifies CASRPGTESYGYTF.

This sequence joins TRBV9 and TRBJ2-1; possible D gene TRBD1, 6 bases. There are 15 residues in the CDR3. V gave up 4 bases and J gave up 3 bases, with 14 bases separating them. Germline-derived CDR1 and CDR2 are SGDLS and YYNGEE. The CDR3 nucleotides are TGTGCCAGCAGCCCTCAGGACAGCAGCTACAATGAGCAGTTCTTC. This translates into CASSPQDSSYNEQFF.

This clonotype was detected only a few times. The chain couples TRBV2 to TRBJ2-7; D perhaps matches TRBD2 (7 bases). Germline loops: CDR1 SNHLY, CDR2 FYNNEI. Trimming removed 5 bases at V and 2 bases at J, with 13 bases between. The length of the CDR3 is 14 residues. This chain's CDR3 is CASSRRGLTYEQYF. CDR3 bases: TGTGCCAGCAGTAGGCGGGGGCTTACCTACGAGCAGTACTTC.